These 21 T cell receptor beta chains share one sample of origin, sequenced in a study of T cells in Graves' hyperthyroidism and ophthalmopathy. It was RNA transcripts that yielded the amplified TCR beta CDR3 regions. Carried out on the TCR CDR3, a first-round RT-PCR used the HTBI primer set. MiXCR, run by TCRdb on the multiplex PCR reads, gives a single entry per CDR3 protein. The data contain roughly 350,000 distinct CDR3 sequences, approximately 14% of them singletons. Sequenced: blood. These receptors were taken from a woman aged 25 to 45 with Graves' ophthalmopathy.

V gene TRBV7-2 combines with J gene TRBJ2-3; 9 bases fit TRBD2. Germline V CDR1 and CDR2: SGHTA, FQGNSA. V shed 5 bases and J 2 bases; nucleotides not matched to a gene: 11. This CDR3 region has 17 residues. CDR3 amino acids: CASSPTGREGLTDTQYF. Written as DNA, the CDR3 is TGTGCCAGCAGCCCAACTGGGCGGGAGGGGCTCACAGATACGCAGTATTTT.

This clonotype was found many times. The chain carries TRBV20-1 and TRBJ2-1, with D unclear. Germline CDR1 reads DFQATT; CDR2 reads SNEGSKA (reference sequence). Trimming shortened V by 4 bases and J by 0 bases, and 10 bases separated the two germline ends. The CDR3 runs 14 residues. The CDR3 protein is CSAKDLSSYNEQFF. In DNA, the CDR3 is TGCAGTGCTAAGGACCTGAGCTCCTACAATGAGCAGTTCTTC.

The table lists this clonotype with many counts. The chain employs TRBV6-5 and TRBJ1-5; TRBD1 matches at 10 bases. The CDR3 totals 15 residues. Unmatched junction bases numbered 1, after V lost 2 bases and J lost 3 bases. The germline V gene encodes CDR1 MNHEY and CDR2 SVGAGI. This chain's CDR3 is CASSYGTGVNQPQHF. Here the CDR3 DNA reads TGTGCCAGCAGTTACGGGACAGGGGTCAATCAGCCCCAGCATTTT.

This clonotype was recorded at least ten times. The rearrangement links TRBV3-1 to TRBJ1-5; D remains unclear. Germline CDR1 LGHDT, CDR2 YNNKEL (reference sequence). This CDR3 spans 15 amino acids. The ends were cut back, 0 bases at V and 4 bases at J, with 10 bases in the middle. CDR3 sequence (DNA): TGTGCCAGCAGCCAAGACCCAGTTGCAAATCAGCCCCAGCATTTT. Amino acid sequence: CASSQDPVANQPQHF.

This clonotype was seen only a few times. The chain has TRBV5-4 and TRBJ2-1; D unclear. Germline loops: CDR1 SGHNT, CDR2 YYREEE (reference sequence). V lost 0 bases to trimming and J lost 9 bases, with 10 bases between them. This CDR3 is built from 13 residues. The CDR3 nucleotides read TGTGCCAGCAGCTTGGTTGCAGCTGTTGAGCAGTTCTTC. Protein sequence: CASSLVAAVEQFF.

This clonotype was seen many times. The V call is TRBV12-3 or TRBV12-4, the J call TRBJ1-5; D may be TRBD1 (6 bases). Trimming removed 6 bases at V and 3 bases at J, with 15 bases between. The CDR3 consists of 15 residues. The DNA for the CDR3 is TGTGCCAGCAGGAATTCACAGGGCCCCAATCAGCCCCAGCATTTT. Residues: CASRNSQGPNQPQHF.

Here the CDR3 reads CASSGLYSYEQYF. In DNA form, the CDR3 reads TGCGCCAGCAGCGGGCTCTACTCCTACGAGCAGTACTTC. This chain connects TRBV10-2 to TRBJ2-7, with unresolved D. This CDR3 is 13 amino acids long. The germline V gene has CDR1 WSHSY and CDR2 SAAADI. V lost 6 bases and J lost 0, with 9 bases in between.

This clonotype was recorded many times. CDR3 sequence: CASSPKETVARNTGELFF. The DNA for the CDR3 is TGTGCCAGCTCACCAAAGGAGACTGTAGCCAGAAACACCGGGGAGCTGTTTTTT. This chain links TRBV18 with TRBJ2-2; unclear D gene. Germline CDR1 reads KGHSH; CDR2 reads LQKENI. The CDR3 extends over 18 amino acids. The V end was cut by 2 bases, the J end by 2 bases, with 18 bases between.

In this sample, this clonotype turned up many times. V is TRBV28 and J is TRBJ2-3; TRBD2 matches 9 bases. V was pared by 3 bases and J by 1 base, with 5 bases of the junction left unmatched. Germline V lookup: CDR1 MDHEN, CDR2 SYDVKM. The length of the CDR3 is 16 residues. The CDR3 here is CASSLYSGGRTDTQYF. The CDR3 DNA follows: TGTGCCAGCAGTTTGTATAGCGGGGGCCGCACAGATACGCAGTATTTT.

The rearrangement links TRBV5-1 to TRBJ2-5; D call uncertain. The CDR3 sequence is 12 residues long. Germline V CDR1 and CDR2: SGHRS, YFSETQ. V lost 0 bases, J lost 7 bases, and 7 bases lay in between. CDR3 in amino acids: CASSLEVATQYF. CDR3 DNA sequence: TGCGCCAGCAGCTTGGAGGTAGCGACCCAGTACTTC.

As concerns this clonotype: Since a much larger clone is just one base distant, this may be a read error. The CDR3 nucleotides are TGTGCCAGCAGCTTAGCCCATAACTCCGTCCTAGCGGGCACAGATACGCAGTATTTT. It encodes CASSLAHNSVLAGTDTQYF. The chain combines TRBV11-2 with TRBJ2-3, with 7 bases matching TRBD2. The V gene's germline CDR1 is SGHAT and CDR2 FQNNGV. The CDR3 contains 19 residues. Trimming at V came to 1 base and at J to 1 base, leaving 14 bases not matched to a gene.

This clonotype has ten or more counts. The gene calls are TRBV6-1 and TRBJ1-1, with unresolved D. The germline V and J ends were trimmed by 2 bases and 0 bases, with 4 bases remaining between them. The CDR3 sequence is 13 residues long. CDR1 and CDR2 from the germline V gene are MNHNS and SASEGT. CDR3 residues: CASSEILNTEAFF. CDR3 DNA: TGTGCCAGCAGTGAAATTTTGAACACTGAAGCTTTCTTT.

This clonotype has only a few counts. The V gene is TRBV7-8, the J gene TRBJ1-6, with 10 bases fitting TRBD1. The J segment lost 6 bases and the V segment lost 4 bases, leaving 6 bases of the junction unmatched. Germline-derived CDR1 and CDR2 are SGHVS and FQNEAQ. The CDR3 covers 16 residues. For the CDR3, the DNA is TGTGCCAGCAGCTCGGACAGGGGGTTAGGTAATTCACCCCTCCACTTT. Encoded protein: CASSSDRGLGNSPLHF. The full variable domain, completed using reference TRBV7-8 and TRBJ1-6, is GAGVSQSPRYKVAKRGQDVALRCDPISGHVSLFWYQQALGQGPEFLTYFQNEAQLDKSGLPSDRFFAERPEGSVSTLKIQRTQQEDSAVYLCASSSDRGLGNSPLHFGNGTRLTVT.

This rearrangement joins TRBV30 to TRBJ1-3, with D maybe TRBD1 (5 bases). This CDR3 is 11 amino acids long. Germline lookup yields CDR1 GTSNPN and CDR2 SVGIG (reference sequence). Here the CDR3 DNA reads TGTGCGGGGGGAGCTGGAAACACCATATATTTT. It specifies CAGGAGNTIYF.

This clonotype was counted a few times. This chain connects TRBV5-5 to TRBJ1-5; 8 bases map to TRBD1. V dropped 4 bases and J dropped 1; count of bases not matched to a gene: 7. This CDR3 comprises 16 residues. Germline V gene sequence: CDR1 SGHKS, CDR2 YYEKEE (reference sequence). In DNA, the CDR3 is TGTGCCAGCAGCGCGAAACAGGGGGGGAGCAATCAGCCCCAGCATTTT. The encoded protein is CASSAKQGGSNQPQHF. Full variable domain (outside the CDR3, taken from reference TRBV5-5 and TRBJ1-5): DAGVTQSPTHLIKTRGQQVTLRCSPISGHKSVSWYQQVLGQGPQFIFQYYEKEERGRGNFPDRFSARQFPNYSSELNVNALLLGDSALYLCASSAKQGGSNQPQHFGDGTRLSIL.

About this clonotype: A much larger clone lies one base from this, so it may be a read error. The chain links TRBV30 to TRBJ2-7; D is unclear. V lost 5 bases, J lost 1 base, and 15 bases lay in between. CDR3 length equals 14 residues. Germline CDR1 reads GTSNPN; CDR2 reads SVGIG (reference sequence). The CDR3 coding sequence is TGTGCCTGGGGTTGGTCGACCGGGTCCTACGAGCAGTACTTC. Translating it yields CAWGWSTGSYEQYF.

This clonotype was observed a handful of times. The chain recombines TRBV10-1 with TRBJ2-4; D is unresolved. Germline CDR1 is WNHNN and CDR2 is SYGVQD (reference sequence). The CDR3 runs 13 residues. V was trimmed by 0 bases and J by 4 bases, leaving 4 bases between them. Here the CDR3 reads CASSESGKNIQYF. The CDR3 DNA follows: TGCGCCAGCAGTGAGTCGGGTAAAAACATTCAGTACTTC.

This clonotype was seen repeatedly, ten times or more. The rearrangement links TRBV9 to TRBJ2-7, with D maybe TRBD2 (5 bases). The V and J ends lost 2 bases and 0 bases respectively, with 9 bases between them. The CDR3 has 14 residues. Per germline, CDR1 SGDLS and CDR2 YYNGEE. CDR3 amino acids: CASSVERYSYEQYF. In DNA, the CDR3 is TGTGCCAGCAGCGTGGAGCGGTACTCCTACGAGCAGTACTTC.

This clonotype was counted ten times or more. This sequence joins TRBV18 and TRBJ1-1; D gene ambiguous. V lost 5 bases and J 1 base, leaving 8 bases between the germline ends. The CDR3 is 13 residues long. Germline V gives CDR1 KGHSH, CDR2 LQKENI. CDR3 DNA: TGTGCCAGCTCAACCGGTGAGAACACTGAAGCTTTCTTT. It encodes CASSTGENTEAFF.

The table lists this clonotype with many counts. This rearrangement joins TRBV28 to TRBJ2-7; D may be TRBD1 (5 bases). Per germline, CDR1 MDHEN and CDR2 SYDVKM. V shed 0 bases and J shed 2 bases, with 11 bases lying between them. The CDR3 has 15 amino acids. The DNA of the CDR3 is TGTGCCAGCAGTTTATGGAAGGGGATTGCCTACGAGCAGTACTTC. Protein: CASSLWKGIAYEQYF.

This clonotype occurred many times. The chain couples TRBV28 to TRBJ1-2, with TRBD1 identical over 7 bases. This CDR3 is built from 14 residues. The V and J ends lost 5 bases and 4 bases, in that order; junction bases with no gene match: 7. Germline lookup yields CDR1 MDHEN and CDR2 SYDVKM. CDR3 sequence (DNA): TGTGCCAGCAGTCTTAGACAGGGTAGCTATGGCTACACCTTC. This translates into CASSLRQGSYGYTF.